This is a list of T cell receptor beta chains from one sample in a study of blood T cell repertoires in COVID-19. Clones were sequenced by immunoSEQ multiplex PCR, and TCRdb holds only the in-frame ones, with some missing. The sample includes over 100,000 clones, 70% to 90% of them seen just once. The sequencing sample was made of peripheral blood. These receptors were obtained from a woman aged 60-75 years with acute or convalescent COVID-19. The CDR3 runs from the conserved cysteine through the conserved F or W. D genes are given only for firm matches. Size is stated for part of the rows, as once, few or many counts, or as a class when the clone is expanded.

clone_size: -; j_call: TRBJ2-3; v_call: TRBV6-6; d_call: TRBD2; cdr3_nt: TGTGCCAGCAGTTACTCGATTGGGACTAGCGGGGGGGCCGTGTATTTT; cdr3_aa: CASSYSIGTSGGAVYF
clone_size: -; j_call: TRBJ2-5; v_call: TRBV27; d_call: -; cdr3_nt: TGTGCCAGCAGTTTAGCGGGCTTAGGAGAGACCCAGTACTTC; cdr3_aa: CASSLAGLGETQYF
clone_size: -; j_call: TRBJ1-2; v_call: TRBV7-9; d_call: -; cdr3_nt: TGTGCCAGCAGCTTAGGCAGCGTCTATGGCTACACCTTC; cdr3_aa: CASSLGSVYGYTF
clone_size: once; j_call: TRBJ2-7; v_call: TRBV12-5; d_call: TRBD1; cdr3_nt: TGTGCTAGTCAGGGGGCTAGGATTGCGAAGCAGTACTTC; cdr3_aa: CASQGARIAKQYF
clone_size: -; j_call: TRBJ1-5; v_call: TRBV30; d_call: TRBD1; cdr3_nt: TGTGCCTGGAGTGTAGGGGACAGTAACAATCAGCCCCAGCATTTT; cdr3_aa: CAWSVGDSNNQPQHF
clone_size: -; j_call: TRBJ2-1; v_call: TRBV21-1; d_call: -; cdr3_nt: TGTGCCAGCAGCAAATCCCCGGCCGGGACAGGCTACAATGAGCAGTTCTTC; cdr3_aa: CASSKSPAGTGYNEQFF
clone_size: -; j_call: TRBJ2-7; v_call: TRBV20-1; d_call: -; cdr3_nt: TGCAGTGCTAGTCAGGGCCAATACGAGCAGTACTTC; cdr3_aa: CSASQGQYEQYF
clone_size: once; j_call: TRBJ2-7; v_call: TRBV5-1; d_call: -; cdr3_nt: TGCGCCAGCAGCTTGGACAGATCCTACGAGCAGTACTTC; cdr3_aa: CASSLDRSYEQYF
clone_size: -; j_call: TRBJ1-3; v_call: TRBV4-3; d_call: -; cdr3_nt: TGCGCCAGCAGCCAAGATCGGGGTTGGACCATATATTTT; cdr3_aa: CASSQDRGWTIYF
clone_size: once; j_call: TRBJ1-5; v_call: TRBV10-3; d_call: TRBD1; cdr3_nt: TGTGCCATCAGGGGACAGAATCAGCCCCAGCATTTT; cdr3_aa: CAIRGQNQPQHF
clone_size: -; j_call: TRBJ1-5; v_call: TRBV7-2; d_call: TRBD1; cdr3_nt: TGTGCCAGCAGCTTAAGGACAGGGGGGCCTGGGAGCAATCAGCCCCAGCATTTT; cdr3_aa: CASSLRTGGPGSNQPQHF
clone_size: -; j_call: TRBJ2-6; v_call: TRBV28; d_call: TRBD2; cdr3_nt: TGTGCCTCCGGGGGGGCCCCCTCTGGGGCCAACGTCCTGACTTTC; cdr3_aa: CASGGAPSGANVLTF